One and the same sample provided the 28 T cell receptor beta chains below, sequenced in a study of blood T cells in healthy people across ages. With a J-beta primer mix and a sample-barcoded 5' primer, a second PCR ran about 6 to 11 cycles. TCRdb reprocessed the 5' RACE reads with MiXCR, giving one entry per CDR3 protein. The table records fewer than 2,000,000 distinct CDR3 sequences, 39% of them present only once. The sequenced sample was blood. These receptor sequences come from a human donor in good health.

This chain joins TRBV4-2 and TRBJ1-2; TRBD1 matches at 12 bases. This CDR3 has 15 residues. The J segment lost 7 bases and the V segment lost 0 bases, leaving 3 bases of the junction unmatched. The germline V gene encodes CDR1 LGHNA and CDR2 YNFKEQ. The DNA of the CDR3 is TGTGCCAGCAGCCAAGAGGGACAGGGGGCGGTTGGCTACACCTTC. It yields the protein CASSQEGQGAVGYTF.

The chain couples TRBV4-1 to TRBJ1-2, with D uncertain. Germline V gene data show CDR1 as MGHRA and CDR2 as YSYEKL. V was pared by 4 bases and J by 3 bases, with 15 bases between. This CDR3 has 15 residues. In DNA, the CDR3 is TGCGCCAGCAGCCCTTTCTTCCTTCAAGACTATGGCTACACCTTC. Protein sequence: CASSPFFLQDYGYTF.

With respect to this clonotype: A much larger clone lies one base from this, so it may be a read error. The chain is built from TRBV6-5 and TRBJ1-2; TRBD1 aligns across 7 bases. This CDR3 is 15 amino acids long. Germline V CDR1 and CDR2: MNHEY, SVGAGI. V shed 5 bases and J 7 bases; nucleotides not matched to a gene: 13. CDR3 DNA sequence: TGTGCCAGCAGTACGTGGTTAGGGGGCGGCGCTGGCTACACCTTC. Amino acid sequence: CASSTWLGGGAGYTF.

The DNA of the CDR3 is TGTGCCAGCAGCTCGACGGACATCTCCTACGAGCAGTACTTC. It codes for CASSSTDISYEQYF. V gene TRBV5-6 combines with J gene TRBJ2-7; D perhaps matches TRBD1 (5 bases). V lost 3 bases and J lost 0, with 10 bases in between. The CDR3 length is 14 residues. Germline lookup yields CDR1 SGHDT and CDR2 YYEEEE.

The genes are TRBV6-2 or TRBV6-3 and TRBJ2-7, with no clear D. The CDR3 runs to 14 residues. The germline V gene encodes CDR1 MNHEY and CDR2 SVGEGT. V was pared by 7 bases and J by 0 bases, with 13 bases between. In DNA form, the CDR3 reads TGTGCCAGCATGCATGAGGAAAGCTCCTACGAGCAGTACTTC. This translates into CASMHEESSYEQYF.

A few counts support this clonotype. The V call is TRBV7-9, the J call TRBJ1-2; D remains unclear. The CDR3 is 15 amino acids. Per germline, CDR1 SEHNR and CDR2 FQNEAQ (reference sequence). The V gene lost 1 base and the J gene lost 6 bases, with 15 bases spanning the gap. The CDR3 loop is CASSLGSVTKNGYTF. CDR3 sequence (DNA): TGTGCCAGCAGCTTAGGTTCGGTTACAAAAAATGGCTACACCTTC. Full variable domain (rest looked up from reference TRBV7-9 and TRBJ1-2): DTGVSQNPRHKITKRGQNVTFRCDPISEHNRLYWYRQTLGQGPEFLTYFQNEAQLEKSRLLSDRFSAERPKGSFSTLEIQRTEQGDSAMYLCASSLGSVTKNGYTFGSGTRLTVV.

V gene TRBV6-1 combines with J gene TRBJ1-1; D uncertain. CDR1 is MNHNS and CDR2 is SASEGT in the germline V gene. The ends were cut back, 6 bases at V and 2 bases at J, with 13 bases in the middle. The CDR3 has 14 amino acids. The CDR3 here is CASRDRDSNTEAFF. CDR3 DNA: TGTGCCAGCAGGGACCGTGATTCAAACACTGAAGCTTTCTTT.

The J gene is TRBJ2-5, the V gene TRBV20-1; 9 bases line up with TRBD1. CDR1 DFQATT and CDR2 SNEGSKA come from the germline V gene (reference sequence). Germline trimming cut 6 bases from V and 7 bases from J; bases unmatched to any gene: 9. CDR3 length equals 13 residues. The CDR3 DNA reads as TGCAGTGCCAGGGGGACAGGGTTTGGGACCCAGTACTTC. As protein: CSARGTGFGTQYF.

This clonotype has just one count. The chain links TRBV2 to TRBJ2-1; no reliable D call. The CDR3 has 14 amino acids. The germline V gene has CDR1 SNHLY and CDR2 FYNNEI. V was pared by 6 bases and J by 3 bases, with 12 bases between. Here the CDR3 reads CASSPTRIYNEQFF. The CDR3 region has the DNA TGTGCCAGCAGCCCTACACGGATCTACAATGAGCAGTTCTTC.

The rearrangement links TRBV5-1 to TRBJ2-4; TRBD1 aligns across 9 bases. The end of the DNA is better explained by TRBJ2-7, so the J call may be wrong. The CDR3 is 15 amino acids. Germline V gene lookup returns CDR1 SGHRS and CDR2 YFSETQ. This CDR3 reads CASSGGTGRAYEQYF. CDR3 bases: TGCGCCAGCAGCGGAGGGACAGGGAGGGCCTACGAGCAGTACTTC.

The chain joins TRBV5-6 to TRBJ2-1; TRBD1 matches at 9 bases. The CDR3 is made up of 15 amino acids. V shed 5 bases and J 8 bases; nucleotides not matched to a gene: 11. CDR1 and CDR2 from the germline V gene are SGHDT and YYEEEE. CDR3 loop: CASSLLRDRVDEQFF. The CDR3 DNA sequence: TGTGCCAGCAGTCTCCTCCGGGACAGGGTGGATGAGCAGTTCTTC.

In this sample, this clonotype turned up a few times. The chain combines TRBV4-1 with TRBJ2-1; 9 bases align to TRBD1. Germline assignment: CDR1 MGHRA and CDR2 YSYEKL. The CDR3 loop spans 15 amino acids. Unmatched junction bases numbered 8, after V lost 3 bases and J lost 8 bases. The CDR3 protein is CASSHAGQGSDEQFF. Here the CDR3 DNA reads TGCGCCAGCAGCCATGCGGGACAGGGCAGCGATGAGCAGTTCTTC.

The CDR3 loop is CSVEDRSPSGNSPLHF. Here the CDR3 DNA reads TGCAGCGTTGAGGACAGGAGTCCTTCGGGGAATTCACCCCTCCACTTT. J is TRBJ1-6 and V is TRBV29-1, with 7 bases that match TRBD1. The germline V gene has CDR1 SQVTM and CDR2 ANQGSEA. The CDR3 has 16 residues. V trimming: 3 bases; J trimming: 7 bases; junction bases outside the gene matches: 12. The entire variable domain, with the rest obtained from reference TRBV29-1 and TRBJ1-6, is as follows: SAVISQKPSRDICQRGTSLTIQCQVDSQVTMMFWYRQQPGQSLTLIATANQGSEATYESGFVIDKFPISRPNLTFSTLTVSNMSPEDSSIYLCSVEDRSPSGNSPLHFGNGTRLTVT.

This chain uses TRBV9 with TRBJ2-7; no reliable D call. Germline CDR1 SGDLS, CDR2 YYNGEE. The CDR3 extends over 14 amino acids. Trimming removed 0 bases at V and 6 bases at J, with 13 bases between. The CDR3 spells CASSVGMGLLEQYF. The CDR3 bases are TGTGCCAGCAGCGTAGGTATGGGGTTACTCGAGCAGTACTTC.

This chain joins TRBV27 and TRBJ2-3, with TRBD2 matching 11 bases. With 0 bases clipped from V and 4 bases from J, the junction kept 9 bases outside the gene matches. Germline V CDR1 and CDR2: MNHEY, SMNVEV (reference sequence). This CDR3 is 18 amino acids long. CDR3: CASSLSGALAGGADTQYF. The CDR3 nucleotides are TGTGCCAGCAGTTTATCGGGGGCCCTAGCGGGGGGTGCAGATACGCAGTATTTT.

This rearrangement joins TRBV12-3 or TRBV12-4 to TRBJ2-1; D gene uncertain. The V end lost 3 bases, the J end lost 4 bases, and 13 bases lay between the germline ends. The length of the CDR3 is 15 residues. CDR3 sequence: CASSFRLDQYNEQFF. The DNA of the CDR3 is TGTGCCAGCAGTTTCCGGTTAGACCAATACAATGAGCAGTTCTTC.

In this sample, this clonotype turned up a few times. The chain is built from TRBV24-1 and TRBJ2-3, with TRBD2 matching over 8 bases. The CDR3 sequence is 16 residues long. With 5 bases clipped from V and 5 bases from J, the junction kept 11 bases outside the gene matches. Germline V gene sequence: CDR1 KGHDR, CDR2 SFDVKD. Here the CDR3 reads CATSGTVAGMLDTQYF. For the CDR3, the DNA is TGTGCCACCAGTGGGACCGTAGCGGGGATGTTAGATACGCAGTATTTT.

The CDR3 reads CASSQDSSANEKLFF. CDR3 nucleotide sequence: TGTGCCAGCAGCCAAGATAGCTCGGCTAATGAAAAACTGTTTTTT. The V and J genes are TRBV3-1 and TRBJ1-4; no reliable D call. This CDR3 has 15 residues. V dropped 0 bases and J dropped 3 bases, with 8 bases sitting between them. Germline lookup yields CDR1 LGHDT and CDR2 YNNKEL (reference sequence).

J is TRBJ2-2 and V is TRBV9, with 7 bases that match TRBD1. The ends lost 0 bases at V and 3 bases at J; junction bases unmatched: 8. Germline loops: CDR1 SGDLS, CDR2 YYNGEE. This CDR3 region has 17 residues. The CDR3 loop is CASSVATRGLDTGELFF. CDR3 DNA sequence: TGTGCCAGCAGCGTAGCTACAAGGGGGCTAGACACCGGGGAGCTGTTTTTT. The whole variable domain, filled in from reference TRBV9 and TRBJ2-2, reads DSGVTQTPKHLITATGQRVTLRCSPRSGDLSVYWYQQSLDQGLQFLIQYYNGEERAKGNILERFSAQQFPDLHSELNLSSLELGDSALYFCASSVATRGLDTGELFFGEGSRLTVL.

The rearrangement joins TRBV12-5 to TRBJ1-1, with 8 bases fitting TRBD1. The CDR3 is 15 residues long. Germline CDR1 is LGHNT and CDR2 is FRNRAP. With V trimmed by 7 bases and J by 8 bases, 15 bases remained unmatched. The DNA for the CDR3 is TGTGCTAGTGCCCAGTTTTGGGACAGGCCTCGAGAAGCTTTCTTT. The encoded protein is CASAQFWDRPREAFF.

This clonotype was counted ten times or more. This chain connects TRBV20-1 to TRBJ2-4; a possible D gene is TRBD1 (5 bases). The V gene's germline CDR1 is DFQATT and CDR2 SNEGSKA (reference sequence). CDR3 length equals 11 residues. The V end was cut by 4 bases, the J end by 13 bases, with 14 bases between. CDR3 sequence reads: CSATQGGEQYF. In DNA form, the CDR3 reads TGCAGTGCTACCCAGGGTGGTGAGCAGTACTTC.

The V gene is TRBV12-3 or TRBV12-4, the J gene TRBJ1-2, with a possible D match to TRBD1 (6 bases). The CDR3 is 14 residues long. V was pared by 1 base and J by 6 bases, with 12 bases between. CDR3 coding DNA: TGTGCCAGCAGTTTAGTAGGGGACAACGATGGCTACACCTTC. It is translated as CASSLVGDNDGYTF.

The rearrangement uses TRBV10-3 and TRBJ1-2, with D perhaps TRBD1 (6 bases). Trimming removed 5 bases from V and 8 bases from J, with 12 bases in between. The V gene's germline CDR1 is ENHRY and CDR2 SYGVKD. The CDR3 loop spans 12 amino acids. CDR3 nucleotides: TGTGCCATCAGTCTACAGGGTCTGGGCTACACCTTC. This translates into CAISLQGLGYTF.

This clonotype appeared a few times. V and J are TRBV7-6 and TRBJ2-7; weak D call: TRBD1 (6 bases). Between the trimmed V and J ends, which lost 5 bases and 7 bases, there was a span of 21 bases. Germline V gene sequence: CDR1 SGHVS, CDR2 FNYEAQ. The length of the CDR3 is 15 residues. This CDR3 is CASSDWGPGLGEQYF. CDR3 in DNA: TGTGCCAGCAGCGATTGGGGGCCTGGGTTGGGTGAGCAGTACTTC.

This clonotype was found many times. The chain recombines TRBV20-1 with TRBJ2-4; possible D gene TRBD1, 5 bases. Between the trimmed V and J ends, which lost 4 bases and 3 bases, there was a span of 13 bases. The CDR3 is 14 residues long. Germline assignment: CDR1 DFQATT and CDR2 SNEGSKA (reference sequence). CDR3 loop: CSAKLTRGKNIQYF. CDR3 in DNA: TGCAGTGCTAAACTGACAAGGGGCAAAAACATTCAGTACTTC.

The table lists this clonotype with a few counts. The rearrangement links TRBV6-5 to TRBJ1-1, with TRBD1 as a possible D gene (5 bases). V was trimmed by 5 bases and J by 10 bases, leaving 17 bases between them. The CDR3 runs to 13 residues. Germline loops: CDR1 MNHEY, CDR2 SVGAGI. The chain's CDR3 is CASSTSRGVGAFF. For the CDR3, the DNA is TGTGCCAGCAGTACATCAAGAGGGGTTGGAGCTTTCTTT.

The gene calls are TRBV12-3 or TRBV12-4 and TRBJ2-5; D possibly corresponds to TRBD1 (7 bases). Deletions cut 2 bases from V and 3 bases from J, with 16 bases between. The length of the CDR3 is 16 residues. In DNA form, the CDR3 reads TGTGCCAGCAGTTTAATCGGAGGGGACAGAGAAGAGACCCAGTACTTC. It specifies CASSLIGGDREETQYF.

This clonotype has more than one count but fewer than ten. The V gene is TRBV4-2, the J gene TRBJ2-7; 12 nucleotides agree with TRBD2. This CDR3 spans 18 amino acids. CDR1 and CDR2 (germline): LGHNA, YNFKEQ. After removal of 0 bases from V and 3 bases from J, the junction contained 9 bases not matched to a gene. The CDR3 DNA reads TGTGCCAGCAGCCAAGATATGTGGACTAGCGGGGCGTACTACGAGCAGTACTTC. This gives the protein CASSQDMWTSGAYYEQYF.